This TCR beta chain came from a study of cytomegalovirus exposure and HLA in healthy donors. J was trimmed by 3 bases and V by 6 bases; bases with no gene match: 6. This CDR3 has 15 amino acids. CDR1 LNHNV and CDR2 YYDKDF come from the germline V gene (reference sequence). The method was immunoSEQ multiplex PCR; TCRdb's version includes in-frame clones alone and lacks a portion of them. Counted here are about 140,000 clones, 86% occurring once; the ten biggest clones make up 2.5% to 3.5%. The TCR comes from a man in his late teens or twenties in good health and CMV-seronegative. The chain couples TRBV15 to TRBJ1-5; 9 positions agree with TRBD1. The sample consisted of PBMCs. The CDR3 DNA sequence: TGTGCCACCAGGCCCGGGACAGGGATCAATCAGCCCCAGCATTTT. Translation gives CATRPGTGINQPQHF.